The rows below give T cell receptor beta chains drawn from one sample of a study of T cells in Graves' hyperthyroidism and ophthalmopathy. TCRdb redid the calling of the multiplex PCR reads with MiXCR, one entry per CDR3 protein. The table records around 240,000 distinct CDR3 sequences, 16% of them present only once. Specimen: blood. These TCRs come from a young woman with Graves' ophthalmopathy. Each CDR3 is given with its conserved first and last residue. The D gene is left open where the match is weak. A clone size is listed for some rows: how often the clone was seen (once, few, many), or a class if it is expanded.

D	V	size	J	DNA	CDR3
NA	TRBV18	NA	TRBJ1-5	TGCGCCAGCCCACCTGGACCTACTAGCAATCAGCCCCAGCATTTT	CASPPGPTSNQPQHF
TRBD1	TRBV19	NA	TRBJ1-5	TGTGCCAGTAGTATACTCCCGACAGGGAAGAATCAGCCCCAGCATTTT	CASSILPTGKNQPQHF
NA	TRBV27	many	TRBJ2-7	TGTGCCAGCAGTTTAACATACCCTTCCTACGAGCAGTACTTC	CASSLTYPSYEQYF
NA	TRBV27	many	TRBJ1-2	TGTGCCAGCAGTGCCTTCAGGGGAGGCTACACCTTC	CASSAFRGGYTF
NA	TRBV24-1	NA	TRBJ2-1	TGTGCCACCTCAGACCGATTATCCCAACAGTTCTTC	CATSDRLSQQFF
TRBD2	TRBV28	NA	TRBJ2-7	TGTGCCAGCAGTCCGGGGGGGGGGCCTTTCTCCTACGAGCAGTACTTC	CASSPGGGPFSYEQYF
TRBD1	TRBV5-1	few	TRBJ2-6	TGCGCCAGCAGCTCGACAGGGTTCGCCTCTGGGGCCAACGTCCTGACTTTC	CASSSTGFASGANVLTF
TRBD1	TRBV7-9	NA	TRBJ2-7	TGTGCCAACAGCCGGACAGGGGGTGCAACCTACGAGCAGTACTTC	CANSRTGGATYEQYF
NA	TRBV2	many	TRBJ2-7	TGTGCCAGCAACCCGGAATCCTACGAGCAGTACTTC	CASNPESYEQYF
NA	TRBV2	NA	TRBJ2-7	TGTGCCAGCAGTTACGCAAGGAGCACCTACGAGCAGTACTTC	CASSYARSTYEQYF
TRBD1	TRBV20-1	NA	TRBJ1-2	TGCAGTGCTAGAGTTCAGGGGGCCGAAAGCTACACCTTC	CSARVQGAESYTF
NA	TRBV7-3	many	TRBJ2-7	TGTGCCAGCAGCTCGGACTTCGGCTACGAGCAGTACTTC	CASSSDFGYEQYF
TRBD1	TRBV5-1	few	TRBJ1-3	TGCGCCAGCAGCTTTTCTTCAGGGGGCGCCGGAAACACCATATATTTT	CASSFSSGGAGNTIYF
NA	TRBV3-1	many	TRBJ2-5	TGTGCCAGCAGCCAATTGATACAAGAGACCCAGTACTTC	CASSQLIQETQYF
TRBD2	TRBV25-1	few	TRBJ2-1	TGTGCCAGCAGCCCCACTCGGCCCGGGACTAGCGGGAGCTCCTACAATGAGCAGTTCTTC	CASSPTRPGTSGSSYNEQFF
NA	TRBV27	many	TRBJ2-7	TGTGCCAGCAGTTCGCATCGCCTTTACGAGCAGTACTTC	CASSSHRLYEQYF
NA	TRBV20-1	many	TRBJ1-2	TGCAGTGCCCACGACAAAATGGGGAGCTATGGCTACACCTTC	CSAHDKMGSYGYTF
NA	TRBV5-6	many	TRBJ1-2	TGTGCCAGCAGCTTGGACAGGGTGTTACATGGCTACACCTTC	CASSLDRVLHGYTF
TRBD1	TRBV20-1	many	TRBJ1-2	TGCAGTGCTTCGCCGGGACAGGGGGTGGAAGGCTACACCTTC	CSASPGQGVEGYTF
TRBD1	TRBV10-3	NA	TRBJ2-1	TGTGCCATCAGTGATAGCAGGGGGCAGAAGAATGAGCAGTTCTTC	CAISDSRGQKNEQFF
NA	TRBV6-2/TRBV6-3	many	TRBJ2-1	TGTGCCAGCAGAGACGGGCGACTAGGTCTTGGTGAGCAGTTCTTC	CASRDGRLGLGEQFF
NA	TRBV12-5	many	TRBJ2-5	TGTGCTAGTGGATTCGGACTCCAGGGGACCCAGTACTTC	CASGFGLQGTQYF
NA	TRBV12-3/TRBV12-4	NA	TRBJ2-5	TGTGCCAGCGGTTTAAAGGGGACCCAGTACTTC	CASGLKGTQYF
TRBD2	TRBV19	few	TRBJ2-1	TGTGCCAGTAGGCTTCGACTAGCGGGAGGATCCTACAATGAGCAGTTCTTC	CASRLRLAGGSYNEQFF
NA	TRBV18	many	TRBJ1-1	TGTGCCAGCTCACCAACCTGGACGGAAGAGTTCGGGGTGGACACTGAAGCTTTCTTT	CASSPTWTEEFGVDTEAFF
NA	TRBV20-1	many	TRBJ1-2	TGCAGTGCTAGAGCCCGGATAGAGGGCAGTCTTAACTATGGCTACACCTTC	CSARARIEGSLNYGYTF
NA	TRBV11-3	many	TRBJ2-3	TGTGCCAGCAGCCACCGGGACCATCACACAGATACGCAGTATTTT	CASSHRDHHTDTQYF